In this sample, the clone carrying this T cell receptor (beta chain) turned up a few times. Samples were taken at baseline and on day 1 of cycles 4 and 7. The CDR3 contains 12 residues. The V end lost 5 bases, the J end lost 8 bases, and 12 bases lay between the germline ends. CDR1 is MGHRA and CDR2 is YSYEKL in the germline V gene. This record comes from a study of OX40 agonist ivuxolimab in advanced cancers. Across the whole study: Patients were treated with intravenous ivuxolimab, dosed at 0.01 to 10 mg/kg and infused every 2 weeks.

Repertoires were generated with immunoSEQ multiplex PCR, while TCRdb's copy carries only in-frame clones and drops some. This table holds some 50,000 clones, roughly 79% found once. This sequence joins TRBV4-1 and TRBJ1-2, with D perhaps TRBD1 (5 bases). The sample here was CD4+ or CD8+ T cells sorted from blood, taken in a trial of the OX40 agonist ivuxolimab. The receptor's source is an adult with an advanced solid tumor such as melanoma, head and neck, liver or kidney cancer. This CDR3 reads CASSTSGTGYTF. DNA of the CDR3: TGCGCCAGCAGCACCTCGGGGACGGGCTACACCTTC.